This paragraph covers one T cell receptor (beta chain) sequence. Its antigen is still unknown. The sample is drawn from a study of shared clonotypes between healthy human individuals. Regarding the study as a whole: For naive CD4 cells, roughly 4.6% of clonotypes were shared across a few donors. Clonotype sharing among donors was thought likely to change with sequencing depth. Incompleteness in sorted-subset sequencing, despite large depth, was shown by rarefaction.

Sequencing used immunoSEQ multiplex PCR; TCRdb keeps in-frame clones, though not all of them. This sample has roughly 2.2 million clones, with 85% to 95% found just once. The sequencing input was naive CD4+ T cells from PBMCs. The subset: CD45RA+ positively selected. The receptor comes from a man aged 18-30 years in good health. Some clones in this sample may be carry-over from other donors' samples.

Here the CDR3 reads CASRQTSGSTLSGETQYF. For the CDR3, the DNA is TGCGCCAGCAGACAGACTAGCGGGAGTACTCTGTCTGGGGAGACCCAGTACTTC. The genes are TRBV5-1 and TRBJ2-5, with 12 nucleotides matching TRBD2. The CDR3 extends over 18 amino acids. The ends lost 5 bases at V and 5 bases at J; junction bases unmatched: 16. Germline CDR1 SGHRS, CDR2 YFSETQ.